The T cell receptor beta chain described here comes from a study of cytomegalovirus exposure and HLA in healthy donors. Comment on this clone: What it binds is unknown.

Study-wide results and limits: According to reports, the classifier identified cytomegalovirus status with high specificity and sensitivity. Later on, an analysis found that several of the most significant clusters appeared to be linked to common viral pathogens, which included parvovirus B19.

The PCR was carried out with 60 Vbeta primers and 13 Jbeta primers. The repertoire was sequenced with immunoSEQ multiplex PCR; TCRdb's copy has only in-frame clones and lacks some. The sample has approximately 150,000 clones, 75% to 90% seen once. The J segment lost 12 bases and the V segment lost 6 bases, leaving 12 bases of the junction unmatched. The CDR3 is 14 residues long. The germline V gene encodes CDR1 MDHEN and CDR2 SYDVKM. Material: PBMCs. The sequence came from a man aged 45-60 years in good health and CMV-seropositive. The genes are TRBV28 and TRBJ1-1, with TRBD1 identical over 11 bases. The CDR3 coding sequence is TGTGCCAGCAGGAGGACAGGGGGCGGTGGGGTAACTTTCTTT. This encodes CASRRTGGGGVTFF.